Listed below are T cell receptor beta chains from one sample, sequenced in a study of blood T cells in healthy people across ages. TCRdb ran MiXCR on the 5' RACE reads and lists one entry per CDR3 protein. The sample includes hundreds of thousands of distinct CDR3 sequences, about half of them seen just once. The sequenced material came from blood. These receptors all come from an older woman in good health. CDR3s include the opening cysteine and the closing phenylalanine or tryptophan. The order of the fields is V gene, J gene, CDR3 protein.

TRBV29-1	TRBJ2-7	CSVSGGHPYEQYF
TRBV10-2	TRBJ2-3	CASSGQTYTDTQYF
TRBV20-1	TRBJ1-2	CSAKGGAGGYTF
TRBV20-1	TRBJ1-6	CSASVQGSYNSPLHF
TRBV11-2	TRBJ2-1	CASSGRTSGYNEQFF
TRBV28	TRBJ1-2	CASTRLLGGYTF
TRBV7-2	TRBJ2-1	CASSLFGRTDEQFF
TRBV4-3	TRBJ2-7	CASSQVFSGRFEQYF
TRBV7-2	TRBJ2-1	CASSLAEYNEQFF
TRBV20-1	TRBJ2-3	CSANLGTTDTHYF
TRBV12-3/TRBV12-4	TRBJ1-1	CASSLNGGAFF
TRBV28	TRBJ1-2	CAGVAGQGESYTF
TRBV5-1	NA	CASSLTGLSYNEQYF
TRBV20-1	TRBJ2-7	CSAVRTGTYEQYF
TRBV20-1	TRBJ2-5	CSARYRGQETQYF
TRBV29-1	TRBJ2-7	CSVVSDSSYEQYF
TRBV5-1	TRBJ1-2	CASRRTGDNYGYTF
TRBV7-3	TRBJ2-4	CASSLGDTRWNIQYF
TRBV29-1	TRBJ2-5	CSVKQVAETQYF
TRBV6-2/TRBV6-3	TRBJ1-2	CASSYGMEGSDYGYTF
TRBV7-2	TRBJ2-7	CASSSQGYNEQYF
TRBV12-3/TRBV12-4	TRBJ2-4	CASSFMAGLAKNIQYF
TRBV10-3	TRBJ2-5	CAISETAETQYF
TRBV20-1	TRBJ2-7	CSASREPYEQYF
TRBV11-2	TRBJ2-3	CASSFRGLGGTDTQYF
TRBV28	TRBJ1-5	CASSFMGSGHNQPQHF
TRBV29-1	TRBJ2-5	CSITGALAGKTQYF
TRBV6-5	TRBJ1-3	CASGARSGNTIYF
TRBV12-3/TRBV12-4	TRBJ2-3	CASSSSAYRSTDTQYF
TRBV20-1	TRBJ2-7	CSAKLQESPHEQYF
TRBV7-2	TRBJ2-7	CASSSPGQGPYEQYF
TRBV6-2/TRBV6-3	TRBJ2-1	CASRFYNEQFF
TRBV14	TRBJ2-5	CASSYTRGETQYF
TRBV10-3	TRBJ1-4	CAISDDRGSEKLFF
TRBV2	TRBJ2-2	CASSWGLGFTGELFF
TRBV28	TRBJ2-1	CASSLWKNEQFF
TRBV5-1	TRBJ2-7	CASWSGTGYEQYF
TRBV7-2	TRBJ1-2	CASSLAGGGKSYGYTF
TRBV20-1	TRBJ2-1	CSATSGFNEQFF
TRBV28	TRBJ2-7	CASRVPGQGSYEQYF
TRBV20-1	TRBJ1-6	CSASGFAKGQYNSPLHF
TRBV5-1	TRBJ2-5	CASSLGSQETQNF
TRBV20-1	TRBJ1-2	CSARDQGRANGYTF
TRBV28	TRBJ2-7	CATTTRGSIYEQYF
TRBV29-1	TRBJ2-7	CSAGTGESYEQYF
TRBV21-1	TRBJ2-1	CASSIKRGQTRAENNEQFF
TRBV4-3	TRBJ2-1	CASSQDVMAGGDVSTYNEQFF
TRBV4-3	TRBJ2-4	CASSQEWLAGDSAKNIQYF
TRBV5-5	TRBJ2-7	CASSLQGTYKQYF
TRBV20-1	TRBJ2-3	CSARKAGTSTDTQYF
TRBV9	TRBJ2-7	CASRQNGLAGYSYEQYF
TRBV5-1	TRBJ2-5	CASSLVTGGNQETQYF
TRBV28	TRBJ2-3	CAERGSTDTQYF
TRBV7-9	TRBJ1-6	CASSLTGGAGSPLHF
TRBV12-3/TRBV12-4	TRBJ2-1	CASSLGLAEGDEQFF
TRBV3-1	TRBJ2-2	CTSSPFQGVGELFF
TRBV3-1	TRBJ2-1	CASSQARRGSQFF